This TCR beta chain was documented in a study of blood T cell repertoires in COVID-19. Clinical histories supplied by participants themselves formed the basis of cohort assignment. Donors in Cohort 3 counted as recovered after two negative PCRs, clearance, or symptom resolution. This table comes from immunoSEQ multiplex PCR, and its TCRdb copy is limited to in-frame clones, with some not included. This table has roughly 270,000 clones, about 85% appearing once. The TCR sequence derives from a woman in her fifties or sixties who had recovered from COVID-19. Material: PBMCs or T cells enriched from blood (not recorded which).

For the CDR3, the DNA is TGTGCCAGCAGCCAGTACCGGGTCGTCTCCTACGAGCAGTACTTC. This translates into CASSQYRVVSYEQYF. The chain employs TRBV5-6 and TRBJ2-7; D gene ambiguous. The CDR3 has 15 amino acids. The V gene's germline CDR1 is SGHDT and CDR2 YYEEEE. V lost 4 bases to trimming and J lost 0 bases, with 14 bases between them.